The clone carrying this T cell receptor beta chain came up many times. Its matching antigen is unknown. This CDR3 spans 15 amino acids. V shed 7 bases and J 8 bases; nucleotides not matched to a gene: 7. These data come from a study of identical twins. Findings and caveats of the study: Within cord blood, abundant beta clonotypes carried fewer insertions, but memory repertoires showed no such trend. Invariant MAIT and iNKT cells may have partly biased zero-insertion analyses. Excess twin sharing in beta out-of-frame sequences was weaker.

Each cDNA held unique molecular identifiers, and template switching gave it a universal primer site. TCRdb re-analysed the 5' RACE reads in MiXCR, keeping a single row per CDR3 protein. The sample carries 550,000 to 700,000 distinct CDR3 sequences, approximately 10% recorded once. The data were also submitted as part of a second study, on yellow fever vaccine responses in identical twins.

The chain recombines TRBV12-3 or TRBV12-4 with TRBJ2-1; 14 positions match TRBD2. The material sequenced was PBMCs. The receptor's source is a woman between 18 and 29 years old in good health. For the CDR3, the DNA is TGTGCCAGCACCCCGGGACTAGCGGGAGTTTATGAGCAGTTCTTC. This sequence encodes CASTPGLAGVYEQFF.